This note documents a single T cell receptor beta chain sequence. The sample belongs to a study of T cells in localized non-small cell lung cancer. The assay was immunoSEQ multiplex PCR, and TCRdb's table has in-frame clones only and misses some. The sample records some 11,000 clones, around three quarters being singletons. The germline V and J ends were trimmed by 6 bases and 9 bases, with 18 bases remaining between them. Germline V gene data show CDR1 as MDHEN and CDR2 as SYDVKM. This CDR3 has 14 residues. The origin of this receptor is a male donor aged 60 or over with stage I lung adenocarcinoma. The sequences come from peripheral blood, collected before any cancer treatment. The chain recombines TRBV28 with TRBJ2-1; a weak D match, TRBD2 (5 bases). CDR3 sequence (DNA): TGTGCCAGCAGCGGGGTTGGTGGTCTGGTTGAGCAGTTCTTC. This gives the protein CASSGVGGLVEQFF.